Here is one TCR beta chain with its context. Antigen specificity is unknown. Profiling relied on immunoSEQ multiplex PCR, and the TCRdb table lists in-frame clones only, not all of them. The data show 430,000 or so clones, over 75% seen once. This sample stems from a study of Ad26.COV2.S vaccination and SARS-CoV-2 variants. Study details: Enrolled in COV1001, the donor was in the Ad26.COV2.S trial arm, which received the vaccine. The authors gave Ad26.COV2.S intramuscularly, either once or twice 56 days apart. Whole-study findings and limits: An underestimation of total T cell responses may have resulted from the TCR breadth and depth analyses.

This CDR3 spans 13 amino acids. Trimming at V came to 4 bases and at J to 10 bases, leaving 6 bases not matched to a gene. Per the germline V gene, CDR1 is SGHTS and CDR2 is YDEGEE. Treatment noted: roughly 19 received Ad26.COV2.S at low or high dose, single or two shots; about 5 received placebo; per-sample allocation not given. Sampling was performed 63 days after the first vaccine or placebo injection. The chain joins TRBV5-8 to TRBJ2-1; 9 bases are a match to TRBD2. The receptor was derived from a person between 18 and 65 years old who received the Ad26.COV2.S COVID-19 vaccine or a placebo. The sample consisted of peripheral blood, taken in a trial of Ad26.COV2.S vaccine versus placebo. The CDR3 DNA follows: TGTGCCAGCAGCACTGGGACTAGCTGGGAGCAGTTCTTC. Amino acid sequence: CASSTGTSWEQFF.